This paragraph covers one T cell receptor (beta chain) sequence. Under the authors' procedure: Estimated nucleated cell counts came from reference gene primer amplification. Assay: immunoSEQ multiplex PCR; the TCRdb copy retains only in-frame clones and omits some. For V, J and clone size, that table is used; D and trimming come from the DNA. The table lists approximately 150,000 clones, 65% to 85% of them singletons, with about a tenth in the top ten. The data stem from a study of blood T cell repertoires in COVID-19. Across the study: COVID-19 samples, acute and convalescent, were from the United States, Italy and Spain. PBMCs, B-cell-depleted T cells, or T cells were the source of the cDNA or gDNA that made up the material.

The length of the CDR3 is 16 residues. CDR1 and CDR2 (germline): SNHLY, FYNNEI. Trimming removed 6 bases from V and 5 bases from J; junction bases left unmatched: 8. The sequence came from a man aged 65-85 years with active or convalescent COVID-19. The specimen sequenced was peripheral blood. V is TRBV2 and J is TRBJ2-5; 14 nucleotides match TRBD2. The CDR3 nucleotides are TGTGCCAGCAGGGGACTAGCGGGAGCCAAGTGGGAGACCCAGTACTTC. Translating gives CASRGLAGAKWETQYF.